This TCR beta chain was sequenced for a study of post-analysis software for immune sequencing data. Study summary: Progressive-relapsing, secondary progressive and relapsing-remitting multiple sclerosis were among the disease courses included. The study's findings and limits: The study found significantly lower normalized Chao1 diversity in multiple sclerosis patients than in controls. Batch-matched samples strongly co-clustered by F measure.

This clonotype was picked up a small number of times. Its cognate antigen is unknown. Researchers reported that TCR beta cDNA libraries carried unique molecular identifiers. Some 500,000 cDNA molecules were obtained per 1 to 10 million input T cells. TCRdb used MiXCR to reprocess the PCR reads, holding one entry per CDR3 protein. The sample contains about 800,000 distinct CDR3 sequences, just under 30% of which appear only once. The specimen sequenced was blood. This sequence was found in a girl aged 10 to 17 with multiple sclerosis.

CDR3 protein: CASSESGQGYEQYF. CDR3 coding DNA: TGTGCCAGCAGTGAATCTGGACAGGGCTACGAGCAGTACTTC. V usage is TRBV25-1 and J usage is TRBJ2-7, with TRBD1 identical over 8 bases. The CDR3 runs 14 residues. The V and J ends lost 1 base and 3 bases, in that order; junction bases with no gene match: 2. Germline V gene sequence: CDR1 MGHDK, CDR2 SYGVNS.